These T cell receptor beta chains were read from a single sample in a study of blood T cell repertoires in COVID-19. Sequencing was performed with immunoSEQ multiplex PCR; in TCRdb, only in-frame clones are kept and a portion is missing. The table includes approximately 230,000 clones, around 83% detected once. Input material: peripheral blood. The receptors come from a man aged 80 or over with acute or convalescent COVID-19. CDR3s include the opening cysteine and the closing phenylalanine or tryptophan. The order of the fields is CDR3 length, clone size, J gene, V gene, D gene, CDR3 DNA, CDR3 protein. A D gene is named only where the DNA matches it firmly. Only some rows state a clone size, as once, few, many or a class for expanded clones.

length: 15; size: -; J: TRBJ2-1; V: TRBV4-2; D: -; DNA: TGTGCCAGCAGCCCTGAGGTTAGCTCCTACAATGAGCAGTTCTTC; CDR3: CASSPEVSSYNEQFF
length: 13; size: -; J: TRBJ1-4; V: TRBV30; D: -; DNA: TGTGCCTGGAGCCCCCTCGCGGGTGAAAAACTGTTTTTT; CDR3: CAWSPLAGEKLFF
length: 15; size: -; J: TRBJ2-7; V: TRBV19; D: TRBD1; DNA: TGTGCCAGTAGTGGAACCGGGACAGGGACAGGTGAGCAGTACTTC; CDR3: CASSGTGTGTGEQYF
length: 14; size: once; J: TRBJ1-1; V: TRBV19; D: TRBD1; DNA: TGTGCCAGTAGTATTTCCAGGGGGCGCCTGGGAGCTTTCTTT; CDR3: CASSISRGRLGAFF
length: 14; size: -; J: TRBJ2-7; V: TRBV6-5; D: -; DNA: TGTGCCAGCAGTTACTCGACACCTCCCTACGAGCAGTACTTC; CDR3: CASSYSTPPYEQYF
length: 16; size: few; J: TRBJ2-7; V: TRBV27; D: -; DNA: TGTGCCAGCAGCCCCCTTTTGAGTAGCTGGACCTACGAGCAGTACTTC; CDR3: CASSPLLSSWTYEQYF
length: 14; size: -; J: TRBJ2-7; V: TRBV27; D: -; DNA: TGTGCCAGCAGTCCCCACAGGGTTTCCTACGAGCAGTACTTC; CDR3: CASSPHRVSYEQYF
length: 15; size: once; J: TRBJ2-3; V: TRBV6-5; D: -; DNA: TGTGCCAGCAGTTACTCGTCCGGGAAACCAGATACGCAGTATTTT; CDR3: CASSYSSGKPDTQYF
length: 17; size: -; J: TRBJ1-5; V: TRBV4-1; D: -; DNA: TGCGCCAGCAGCCAAGAGGGCTTAAGAGGAGGGAATCAGCCCCAGCATTTT; CDR3: CASSQEGLRGGNQPQHF
length: 16; size: -; J: TRBJ2-6; V: TRBV14; D: -; DNA: TGTGCCAGCAGCGCGCGGATAGGTACTGGGGCCAACGTCCTGACTTTC; CDR3: CASSARIGTGANVLTF
length: 18; size: -; J: TRBJ1-5; V: TRBV7-9; D: -; DNA: TGTGCCAGCAGCTTAGTTTCCGGGGGTATCGGAAGCAATCAGCCCCAGCATTTT; CDR3: CASSLVSGGIGSNQPQHF
length: 13; size: -; J: TRBJ1-2; V: TRBV29-1; D: -; DNA: -; CDR3: CSVQVSHRMGYTF
length: 16; size: -; J: TRBJ2-7; V: TRBV7-2; D: TRBD1; DNA: TGTGCCAGCAGCGGAGCGCGCCGGGACAGGGACTACGAGCAGTACTTC; CDR3: CASSGARRDRDYEQYF
length: 15; size: -; J: TRBJ2-7; V: TRBV4-1; D: TRBD1; DNA: TGCGCCAGCAGCCTAAGTTTGGACAGGGGATACGAGCAGTACTTC; CDR3: CASSLSLDRGYEQYF
length: 16; size: -; J: TRBJ1-1; V: TRBV3-1/TRBV3-2; D: -; DNA: TGTGCCAGCAGCCAACCTCGCGGCAGAACGAACACTGAAGCTTTCTTT; CDR3: CASSQPRGRTNTEAFF
length: 17; size: -; J: TRBJ2-4; V: TRBV18; D: TRBD1; DNA: TGTGCCAGCTCACCGGGACAGACCTCCCTAGCCAAAAACATTCAGTACTTC; CDR3: CASSPGQTSLAKNIQYF
length: 14; size: -; J: TRBJ2-4; V: TRBV4-1; D: -; DNA: TGCGCCAGCGGCTCGGATCCCCGGGAAAACATTCAGTACTTC; CDR3: CASGSDPRENIQYF
length: 16; size: -; J: TRBJ2-5; V: TRBV5-5; D: TRBD1; DNA: TGTGCCAGCAGCTTGTTGTGGACAGGGGGTCAAGAGACCCAGTACTTC; CDR3: CASSLLWTGGQETQYF
length: 12; size: -; J: TRBJ1-2; V: TRBV10-3; D: TRBD1; DNA: TGTGCCATCAAAGAGGGGGCGTGGGGCTACACCTTC; CDR3: CAIKEGAWGYTF
length: 18; size: -; J: TRBJ2-3; V: TRBV18; D: TRBD2; DNA: TGTGCCAGCTCACCACTGAGCGGGGGGCTTTCCCCCACAGATACGCAGTATTTT; CDR3: CASSPLSGGLSPTDTQYF
length: 15; size: -; J: TRBJ1-2; V: TRBV6-6; D: -; DNA: TGTGCCAGCAGGATCATTCTTGCCTGGGCCTATGGCTACACCTTC; CDR3: CASRIILAWAYGYTF
length: 16; size: -; J: TRBJ1-5; V: TRBV7-8; D: -; DNA: TGTGCCAGCAGCCCAAGGACAGCATATAGCAATCAGCCCCAGCATTTT; CDR3: CASSPRTAYSNQPQHF
length: 16; size: many; J: TRBJ2-7; V: TRBV5-6; D: -; DNA: TGTGCCAGCAGCCCTCCGGGCGGAGGGTCATCCTACGAGCAGTACTTC; CDR3: CASSPPGGGSSYEQYF
length: 15; size: -; J: TRBJ1-1; V: TRBV24-1; D: -; DNA: TGTGCCACCAGTGATTCTCGGGGTATGAACACTGAAGCTTTCTTT; CDR3: CATSDSRGMNTEAFF
length: 15; size: -; J: TRBJ1-5; V: TRBV19; D: TRBD1; DNA: TGTGCCAGTAGCCCGACAGGGGTGAGCAATCAGCCCCAGCATTTT; CDR3: CASSPTGVSNQPQHF
length: 15; size: -; J: TRBJ2-1; V: TRBV5-1; D: TRBD2; DNA: TGCGCCAGCAGCTTAACTAGCGGGGGGGCCAATGAGCAGTTCTTC; CDR3: CASSLTSGGANEQFF
length: 15; size: -; J: TRBJ1-6; V: TRBV9; D: TRBD1; DNA: TGTGCCAGCAGCGCGACAGGGACCTATAATTCACCCCTCCACTTT; CDR3: CASSATGTYNSPLHF
length: 15; size: -; J: TRBJ2-7; V: TRBV15; D: -; DNA: TGTGCCACCAGCAGAGTTCGGGGAGTAGGATACGAGCAGTACTTC; CDR3: CATSRVRGVGYEQYF
length: 13; size: -; J: TRBJ1-1; V: TRBV7-9; D: -; DNA: TGTGCCAGCAGCTTTCCCGGGAACACTGAAGCTTTCTTT; CDR3: CASSFPGNTEAFF
length: 15; size: -; J: TRBJ2-7; V: TRBV4-1; D: TRBD1; DNA: TGCGCCAGCAGCCCAAGTGACAGGGGATATTACGAGCAGTACTTC; CDR3: CASSPSDRGYYEQYF
length: 13; size: -; J: TRBJ2-5; V: TRBV13; D: -; DNA: TGTGCCAGCAGCTTTAGAGGATACGAGACCCAGTACTTC; CDR3: CASSFRGYETQYF
length: 16; size: -; J: TRBJ2-1; V: TRBV7-9; D: TRBD2; DNA: TGTGCCAGCAGCTTAGTAGGACTAGCGGGGCACAATGAGCAGTTCTTC; CDR3: CASSLVGLAGHNEQFF
length: 14; size: -; J: TRBJ2-2; V: TRBV5-1; D: -; DNA: TGCGCCAGCAGCTTGGACTCGAACACCGGGGAGCTGTTTTTT; CDR3: CASSLDSNTGELFF
length: 14; size: -; J: TRBJ1-6; V: TRBV6-5; D: -; DNA: TGTGCCAGCACCAGGGGCTCCTATAATTCACCCCTCCACTTT; CDR3: CASTRGSYNSPLHF
length: 13; size: few; J: TRBJ2-7; V: TRBV6-6; D: TRBD1; DNA: TGTGCCAGCAGTTACAAAACAGGGGCCGAGCAGTACTTC; CDR3: CASSYKTGAEQYF
length: 15; size: -; J: TRBJ1-5; V: TRBV7-9; D: -; DNA: TGTGCCAGCAGTTTCGCAGGATTATACAATCAGCCCCAGCATTTT; CDR3: CASSFAGLYNQPQHF
length: 16; size: -; J: TRBJ1-4; V: TRBV5-1; D: TRBD1; DNA: TGCGCCAGCAGCTTGGGGATTTGGCAGGGGGATGAAAAACTGTTTTTT; CDR3: CASSLGIWQGDEKLFF
length: 12; size: -; J: TRBJ1-1; V: TRBV7-9; D: TRBD1; DNA: TGTGCCAGCAGCGAGACAGGGCCTGAAGCTTTCTTT; CDR3: CASSETGPEAFF
length: 15; size: -; J: TRBJ1-4; V: TRBV27; D: -; DNA: TGTGCCAGCACCGAATATGGGGGCAGCAATGAAAAACTGTTTTTT; CDR3: CASTEYGGSNEKLFF
length: 17; size: -; J: TRBJ1-5; V: TRBV19; D: TRBD1; DNA: TGTGCCAGTAGTAAGGGGACAGGGGGCGAAAGCAATCAGCCCCAGCATTTT; CDR3: CASSKGTGGESNQPQHF
length: 13; size: once; J: TRBJ2-7; V: TRBV6-5; D: -; DNA: TGTGCCAGCAGTTACTTCAGAGGTGGGGAGCAGTACTTC; CDR3: CASSYFRGGEQYF
length: 15; size: once; J: TRBJ1-2; V: TRBV6-5; D: TRBD1; DNA: TGTGCCAGCAGTTGGGCAGGGGGTTCTAACTATGGCTACACCTTC; CDR3: CASSWAGGSNYGYTF
length: 13; size: few; J: TRBJ2-3; V: TRBV24-1; D: TRBD1; DNA: TGTGCCACCAGCCGACAGGGGACAGATACGCAGTATTTT; CDR3: CATSRQGTDTQYF
length: 13; size: -; J: TRBJ1-2; V: TRBV6-5; D: -; DNA: TGTGCCAGCAGTTACATTGGGGAGCGGGGCTACACCTTC; CDR3: CASSYIGERGYTF
length: 15; size: -; J: TRBJ2-4; V: TRBV19; D: -; DNA: TGTGCCAGTAGTATGGGGGGTTGGGGCAAAAACATTCAGTACTTC; CDR3: CASSMGGWGKNIQYF
length: 14; size: -; J: TRBJ1-1; V: TRBV11-2; D: -; DNA: TGTGCCAGCAGCTTAGGTGGGGGGACCACTGAAGCTTTCTTT; CDR3: CASSLGGGTTEAFF
length: 14; size: once; J: TRBJ2-5; V: TRBV2; D: TRBD1; DNA: TGTGCCAGCAGTGAAGAGGGCAGGGGGGAGACCCAGTACTTC; CDR3: CASSEEGRGETQYF
length: 13; size: -; J: TRBJ2-3; V: TRBV28; D: -; DNA: TGTGCCAGCGCCGGGACAAGCGTTAATACGCAGTATTTT; CDR3: CASAGTSVNTQYF
length: 15; size: -; J: TRBJ1-2; V: TRBV24-1; D: TRBD1; DNA: TGTGCCACCAGTGAATCGGACAGGGGGCTCTATGGCTACACCTTC; CDR3: CATSESDRGLYGYTF
length: 13; size: once; J: TRBJ2-1; V: TRBV12-3/TRBV12-4; D: -; DNA: TGTGCCAGCAGTGCCGACAGGTACAATGAGCAGTTCTTC; CDR3: CASSADRYNEQFF
length: 13; size: -; J: TRBJ2-5; V: TRBV6-5; D: -; DNA: TGTGCCAGCAGACCCCCAGGGGTGAAGACCCAGTACTTC; CDR3: CASRPPGVKTQYF
length: 12; size: -; J: TRBJ1-2; V: TRBV6-5; D: -; DNA: TGTGCCAGCAGCCTAGGGGGCTATGGCTACACCTTC; CDR3: CASSLGGYGYTF
length: 14; size: once; J: TRBJ1-3; V: TRBV2; D: -; DNA: TGTGCCAGCAGGCAAGGACAGTCTGGAAACACCATATATTTT; CDR3: CASRQGQSGNTIYF
length: 15; size: -; J: TRBJ2-7; V: TRBV29-1; D: -; DNA: TGCAGCGTTGGTCTCGGTAGCGGACCAGAGAGCGAGCAGTACTTC; CDR3: CSVGLGSGPESEQYF
length: 13; size: -; J: TRBJ2-7; V: TRBV5-4; D: -; DNA: TGTGCCAGCAGCTTGAGGGGCCGGTACGAGCAGTACTTC; CDR3: CASSLRGRYEQYF